One sample yielded the 20 T cell receptor beta chains listed below, sequenced in a study of blood T cell repertoires in COVID-19. Clones were read by immunoSEQ multiplex PCR, and TCRdb kept only the in-frame ones, dropping some. The sample has some 130,000 clones, approximately 83% seen once. Sequencing was done on a sample of peripheral blood. The receptors stem from a man older than 75 with acute or convalescent COVID-19.

The V gene is TRBV6-5, the J gene TRBJ1-3; 7 bases are shared with TRBD1. The length of the CDR3 is 14 residues. Germline trimming cut 5 bases from V and 10 bases from J; bases unmatched to any gene: 11. The germline V gene encodes CDR1 MNHEY and CDR2 SVGAGI. The CDR3 bases are TGTGCCAGCAGTCCGGGACAGCTACTTGAAACCATATATTTT. Residues: CASSPGQLLETIYF.

The V and J genes are TRBV9 and TRBJ2-2; TRBD1 matches 7 bases. The CDR3 has 14 residues. The junction had 2 bases not matched to a gene; V was cut back by 5 bases and J by 1 base. Germline CDR1 SGDLS, CDR2 YYNGEE. Here the CDR3 DNA reads TGTGCCAGCAGGAACAGGGGGAACACCGGGGAGCTGTTTTTT. It specifies CASRNRGNTGELFF.

This clone has more than one count but fewer than ten. The rearrangement uses TRBV4-1 and TRBJ1-1; 8 nucleotides agree with TRBD1. V dropped 5 bases and J dropped 0; count of bases not matched to a gene: 11. This CDR3 spans 17 amino acids. The germline gives CDR1 MGHRA, CDR2 YSYEKL. The CDR3 coding sequence is TGCGCCAGCAGCTCTCAGGGGGCGCCCCTTATGAACACTGAAGCTTTCTTT. Its translation: CASSSQGAPLMNTEAFF.

The V call is TRBV20-1, the J call TRBJ2-2; 10 positions match TRBD2. This CDR3 contains 17 residues. With V trimmed by 3 bases and J by 0 bases, 7 bases remained unmatched. Germline lookup yields CDR1 DFQATT and CDR2 SNEGSKA (reference sequence). CDR3 protein: CSASSLAGAPNTGELFF. The CDR3 DNA reads as TGCAGTGCTAGTTCGCTAGCGGGGGCCCCGAACACCGGGGAGCTGTTTTTT.

The chain links TRBV6-4 to TRBJ1-5; D gene uncertain. The CDR3 runs to 11 residues. Germline lookup yields CDR1 MRHNA and CDR2 SNTAGT. The V end lost 3 bases, the J end lost 8 bases, and 5 bases lay between the germline ends. This CDR3 is CASSEEEPQHF. CDR3 nucleotides: TGTGCCAGCAGTGAGGAGGAGCCCCAGCATTTT.

This chain links TRBV23-1 with TRBJ1-1; no clear D. TRBV23-1 is an open reading frame, and its role is uncertain. With 7 bases removed from V and 1 base from J, the gap between germline ends came to 10 bases. This CDR3 has 13 residues. The CDR3 reads CASTTEPNTEAFF. DNA for the CDR3: TGCGCCAGCACAACTGAGCCGAACACTGAAGCTTTCTTT.

The chain links TRBV4-3 to TRBJ2-2; 9 nucleotides agree with TRBD1. Germline values: CDR1 LGHNA, CDR2 YSLEER. Losses at the gene ends were 3 bases for V and 5 bases for J; bases not matched to a gene: 7. This CDR3 region has 16 residues. The CDR3: CASSHLGQGTTGELFF. The CDR3 coding sequence is TGCGCCAGCAGCCACTTAGGACAGGGGACTACCGGGGAGCTGTTTTTT.

The rearrangement links TRBV3-1 (or the pseudogene TRBV3-2) to TRBJ1-1, with D perhaps matching TRBD1 (5 bases). The V and J ends lost 4 bases and 3 bases respectively, with 15 bases between them. Germline CDR1 is LGHDT and CDR2 is YNNKEL (reference sequence). The CDR3 is 15 amino acids. In DNA form, the CDR3 reads TGTGCCAGCAGCCTTCCGGGAGGGGAGGACACTGAAGCTTTCTTT. Translated: CASSLPGGEDTEAFF.

This chain connects TRBV27 to TRBJ2-3; D gene uncertain. The CDR3 contains 14 residues. Trimming cost V 7 bases and J 4 bases, with 15 bases left between them. Germline CDR1 MNHEY, CDR2 SMNVEV (reference sequence). The CDR3 loop reads CASIWPGVADTQYF. CDR3 nucleotide sequence: TGTGCCAGCATTTGGCCGGGTGTCGCAGATACGCAGTATTTT.

The V gene is TRBV10-2, the J gene TRBJ1-5, with 10 bases aligning to TRBD1. Germline lookup yields CDR1 WSHSY and CDR2 SAAADI. This CDR3 region has 16 residues. V trimming: 3 bases; J trimming: 6 bases; junction bases outside the gene matches: 8. CDR3 DNA sequence: TGCGCCAGCAGTGACAGACAGGGGGCGCCTGGTCAGCCCCAGCATTTT. This sequence encodes CASSDRQGAPGQPQHF.

The J gene is TRBJ1-2, the V gene TRBV12-3 or TRBV12-4; 7 bases are a match to TRBD1. V lost 5 bases to trimming and J lost 3 bases; unmatched junction nucleotides: 3. The CDR3 loop spans 13 amino acids. The CDR3 sequence: CASSGDSYYGYTF. Written as DNA, the CDR3 is TGTGCCAGCAGTGGGGACAGCTACTATGGCTACACCTTC.

This rearrangement joins TRBV10-1 to TRBJ1-2, with D perhaps matching TRBD1 (6 bases). The CDR3 sequence is 13 residues long. Trimming pared 5 bases from V and 4 bases from J, leaving 11 bases between. CDR1 is WNHNN, CDR2 SYGVQD, per germline (reference sequence). CDR3 nucleotides: TGCGCCAGCAGTCCCGGACAGTCCTATGGCTACACCTTC. It translates to CASSPGQSYGYTF.

Written as DNA, the CDR3 is TGTGCCAGTAGTCAAGATCCGGGGGGGTCCTACGAGCAGTACTTC. Translated, it gives CASSQDPGGSYEQYF. The J gene is TRBJ2-7, the V gene TRBV19; 8 nucleotides align to TRBD2. Looked up from germline, CDR1 is LNHDA and CDR2 is SQIVND (reference sequence). This CDR3 contains 15 residues. V gave up 5 bases and J gave up 1 base; unmatched junction bases: 7. The entire variable domain, with the rest obtained from reference TRBV19 and TRBJ2-7, is as follows: DGGITQSPKYLFRKEGQNVTLSCEQNLNHDAMYWYRQDPGQGLRLIYYSQIVNDFQKGDIAEGYSVSREKKESFPLTVTSAQKNPTAFYLCASSQDPGGSYEQYFGPGTRLTVT.

This chain connects TRBV7-2 to TRBJ2-5; 8 positions agree with TRBD2. Germline assignment: CDR1 SGHTA and CDR2 FQGNSA. CDR3 length equals 18 residues. V gave up 4 bases and J gave up 2 bases; unmatched junction bases: 15. This CDR3 is CASSSRGPLAGIQETQYF. The CDR3 DNA follows: TGTGCCAGCAGCTCCCGCGGGCCGCTAGCGGGTATACAAGAGACCCAGTACTTC.

This clone was picked up a small number of times. The J gene is TRBJ2-1, the V gene TRBV7-7; 8 nucleotides match TRBD1. V was pared by 1 base and J by 9 bases, with 5 bases of the junction left unmatched. The CDR3 loop spans 14 amino acids. Germline V gives CDR1 SSHAT, CDR2 FNYEAQ (reference sequence). The DNA of the CDR3 is TGTGCCAGCAGCTTAGGGACAGGGTCTGTTGAGCAGTTCTTC. It specifies CASSLGTGSVEQFF.

The J gene is TRBJ2-7, the V gene TRBV29-1; the match to TRBD1 covers 9 bases. The trim removed 4 bases at V and 1 base at J, leaving 8 bases unmatched. Germline V gene sequence: CDR1 SQVTM, CDR2 ANQGSEA. This CDR3 region has 15 residues. The CDR3 region is CSVGAGTGTSYEQYF. The DNA of the CDR3 is TGCAGCGTTGGCGCCGGGACAGGGACTTCCTACGAGCAGTACTTC.

In DNA, the CDR3 is TGTGCCAGCAGTGAACTAGCGGTCCGGTACAATGAGCAGTTCTTC. Translation gives CASSELAVRYNEQFF. This chain uses TRBV6-1 with TRBJ2-1, with 7 bases aligning to TRBD2. V dropped 2 bases and J dropped 4; count of bases not matched to a gene: 5. CDR3 length: 15 amino acids. Germline CDR1 reads MNHNS; CDR2 reads SASEGT.

The chain is built from TRBV7-2 and TRBJ1-3; D is uncertain. V lost 5 bases and J 0 bases, leaving 8 bases between the germline ends. This CDR3 region has 14 residues. CDR1 and CDR2 (germline): SGHTA, FQGNSA. Here the CDR3 reads CASSRKSSGNTIYF. The CDR3 bases are TGTGCCAGCAGCCGTAAGAGCTCTGGAAACACCATATATTTT.

The J gene is TRBJ2-1, the V gene TRBV7-2, with 8 bases identical to TRBD2. J was trimmed by 6 bases and V by 6 bases; bases with no gene match: 13. Germline loops: CDR1 SGHTA, CDR2 FQGNSA. The CDR3 contains 16 residues. CDR3 amino acids: CASRKGPSGRINEQFF. CDR3 nucleotides: TGTGCCAGCAGAAAAGGGCCCAGCGGGAGAATCAATGAGCAGTTCTTC.

The V call is TRBV6-5, the J call TRBJ1-4; the D gene is possibly TRBD1 (5 bases). Per germline, CDR1 MNHEY and CDR2 SVGAGI. This CDR3 comprises 15 residues. The V end lost 0 bases, the J end lost 5 bases, and 10 bases lay between the germline ends. The CDR3 sequence: CASSYSGTPNEKLFF. The CDR3 bases are TGTGCCAGCAGTTACTCCGGGACTCCCAATGAAAAACTGTTTTTT.